This T cell receptor (beta chain) was found in a study of CD8 T cells in Susac syndrome. V lost 0 bases, J lost 0 bases, and 6 bases stayed unmatched. This CDR3 has 18 residues. Germline V gives CDR1 SGHVS, CDR2 FQNEAQ. RNA totalling about 0.45 to 1 ug underwent reverse transcription with random hexamers. Multiplex immunoSEQ PCR targeted 54 Vbeta and 13 Jbeta TCR beta segments. TCRdb re-analysed the immunoSEQ multiplex PCR reads in MiXCR, keeping a single row per CDR3 protein. The table lists about 120,000 distinct CDR3 sequences, 85% to 95% of them singletons, with around 0.12% in the top ten. The V and J genes are TRBV7-8 and TRBJ2-2; TRBD1 agrees at 8 bases. The sequence was collected from a human donor in good health. The sequenced material came from CD8+ T cells from PBMCs. The chain's CDR3 is CASSLAMGQDSNTGELFF. CDR3 in DNA: TGTGCCAGCAGCTTAGCGATGGGACAGGACTCGAACACCGGGGAGCTGTTTTTT.